The 7 T cell receptor beta chains below come from one sample, sequenced in a study of early T cells in non-severe SARS-CoV-2 infection. TCRdb independently ran MiXCR on the 5' RACE reads; one entry per CDR3 protein. The data contain about 49,000 distinct CDR3 sequences, less than 4.5% of them singletons. Sequencing was carried out using whole blood. Receptors were obtained from an adult who was a healthcare worker with PCR-confirmed SARS-CoV-2 infection or an uninfected control (not recorded which).

This clonotype was counted many times. This chain joins TRBV7-8 and TRBJ1-1; no clear D. V dropped 0 bases and J dropped 5 bases, with 4 bases sitting between them. CDR1 is SGHVS, CDR2 FQNEAQ, per germline. This CDR3 comprises 12 residues. The CDR3 here is CASSLAETEAFF. CDR3 sequence (DNA): TGTGCCAGCAGCTTAGCGGAGACTGAAGCTTTCTTT.

The CDR3 coding sequence is TGTGCCAGCTCACCACGCGGGAGTTACAATGAGCAGTTCTTC. Protein product: CASSPRGSYNEQFF. The chain joins TRBV18 to TRBJ2-1; TRBD2 matches at 7 bases. The CDR3 spans 14 residues. V gave up 1 base and J gave up 4 bases; unmatched junction bases: 1. CDR1 is KGHSH and CDR2 is LQKENI in the germline V gene.

At least ten counts were recorded for this clonotype. The rearrangement joins TRBV7-9 to TRBJ2-4, with 13 bases identical to TRBD2. Per germline, CDR1 SEHNR and CDR2 FQNEAQ (reference sequence). This CDR3 is built from 17 residues. V shed 3 bases, J shed 2 bases, and the junction held 4 bases outside the gene matches. Here the CDR3 DNA reads TGTGCCAGCAGCTTTGGGACTAGCGGGACAACCAAAAACATTCAGTACTTC. Encoded protein: CASSFGTSGTTKNIQYF.

In regard to this clonotype: Since a much larger clone is just one base distant, this may be a read error. The chain joins TRBV7-2 to TRBJ2-3; a possible D gene is TRBD1 (5 bases). The CDR3 is 20 amino acids. Germline values: CDR1 SGHTA, CDR2 FQGNSA. CDR3 DNA sequence: TGTGTCAGCAGCCTGTCTTGGCTTGACCGCAGGACAAAACATTCAGATACGCAGTATTTT. Translating it yields CVSSLSWLDRRTKHSDTQYF.

This clonotype has at least ten counts. This chain links TRBV20-1 with TRBJ1-5; tentatively, D is TRBD1 (5 bases). Trimming took 6 bases from V and 4 from J, leaving 16 bases between them. The CDR3 is 14 residues long. Germline CDR1 is DFQATT and CDR2 is SNEGSKA (reference sequence). CDR3 protein: CSAAFGASNQPQHF. DNA for the CDR3: TGCAGTGCGGCGTTCGGGGCCTCTAATCAGCCCCAGCATTTT.

Regarding this clonotype: A much larger clone lies a single base off, so this may be a read error. This chain joins TRBV7-9 and TRBJ2-3; D is possibly TRBD2 (6 bases). The germline V gene has CDR1 SEHNR and CDR2 FQNEAQ (reference sequence). The CDR3 extends over 17 amino acids. The CDR3 nucleotides are TGTACCAGCCGATCTCAACTGGGACTCGGGGACACAGATACGCAGTATTTT. Translating it yields CTSRSQLGLGDTDTQYF.

In its sample, this clonotype was seen many times. The gene calls are TRBV20-1 and TRBJ1-3; D is undetermined. The CDR3 is made up of 15 amino acids. Germline V gives CDR1 DFQATT, CDR2 SNEGSKA (reference sequence). V lost 2 bases and J lost 2, with 13 bases in between. CDR3 loop: CSARSGGSAGNTIYF. The CDR3 nucleotides are TGCAGTGCTAGATCGGGAGGGTCCGCTGGAAACACCATATATTTT.